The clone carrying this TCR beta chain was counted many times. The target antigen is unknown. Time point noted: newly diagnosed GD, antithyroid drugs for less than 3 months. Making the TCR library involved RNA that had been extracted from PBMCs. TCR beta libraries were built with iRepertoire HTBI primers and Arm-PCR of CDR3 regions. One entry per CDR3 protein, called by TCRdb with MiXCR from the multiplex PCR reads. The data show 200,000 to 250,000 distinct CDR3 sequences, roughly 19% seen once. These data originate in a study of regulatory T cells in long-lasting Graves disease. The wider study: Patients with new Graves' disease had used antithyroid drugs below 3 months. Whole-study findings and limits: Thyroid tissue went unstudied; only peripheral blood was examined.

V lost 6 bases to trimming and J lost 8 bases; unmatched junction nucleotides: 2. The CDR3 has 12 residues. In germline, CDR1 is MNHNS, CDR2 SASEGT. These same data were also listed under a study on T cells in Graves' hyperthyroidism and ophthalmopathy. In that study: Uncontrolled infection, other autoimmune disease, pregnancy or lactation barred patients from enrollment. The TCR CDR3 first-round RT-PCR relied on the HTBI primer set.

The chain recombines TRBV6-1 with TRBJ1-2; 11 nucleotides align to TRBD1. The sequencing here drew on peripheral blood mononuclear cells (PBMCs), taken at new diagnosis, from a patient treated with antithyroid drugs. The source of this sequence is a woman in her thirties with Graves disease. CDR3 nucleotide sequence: TGTGCCAGCAGGCGGACAGGGGGCGGCTACACCTTC. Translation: CASRRTGGGYTF.